This TCR beta chain was identified in a study of shared clonotypes between healthy human individuals. Study results and caveats: Rarefaction exposed incomplete sorted-subset sequencing despite large depth. Tissues were not sampled, only blood, and their repertoires likely differ.

In the original processing: There were no quality scores in the junction-only immunoSEQ sequences, so filtering differed. Libraries were prepared by immunoSEQ multiplex PCR; TCRdb keeps only in-frame clonotypes and omits some of them. V, J and clone size were drawn from that table, and D and trimming were deduced from the DNA. Among about 2 million clones listed, about 94% were seen once. It was CD45RO-negative cells, positively selected for CCR7, that made up naive CD8 cells, with terminally differentiated effector memory CD45RA+ cells excluded. About this clone itself: Its antigen remains unknown.

Sequencing used naive CD8+ T cells sorted from blood. The receptor was isolated from a man aged 18 to 30 in good health.

The CDR3 DNA reads as TGTGCCAGCAGCACGCCGGGGGCAACGTACGAGCAGTACTTC. Protein product: CASSTPGATYEQYF. The chain uses TRBV7-9 and TRBJ2-7, with D tentatively TRBD1 or TRBD2 (6 bases each). V lost 5 bases, J lost 4 bases, and 15 bases lay in between. CDR1 and CDR2 from the germline V gene are SEHNR and FQNEAQ (reference sequence). This CDR3 has 14 amino acids.